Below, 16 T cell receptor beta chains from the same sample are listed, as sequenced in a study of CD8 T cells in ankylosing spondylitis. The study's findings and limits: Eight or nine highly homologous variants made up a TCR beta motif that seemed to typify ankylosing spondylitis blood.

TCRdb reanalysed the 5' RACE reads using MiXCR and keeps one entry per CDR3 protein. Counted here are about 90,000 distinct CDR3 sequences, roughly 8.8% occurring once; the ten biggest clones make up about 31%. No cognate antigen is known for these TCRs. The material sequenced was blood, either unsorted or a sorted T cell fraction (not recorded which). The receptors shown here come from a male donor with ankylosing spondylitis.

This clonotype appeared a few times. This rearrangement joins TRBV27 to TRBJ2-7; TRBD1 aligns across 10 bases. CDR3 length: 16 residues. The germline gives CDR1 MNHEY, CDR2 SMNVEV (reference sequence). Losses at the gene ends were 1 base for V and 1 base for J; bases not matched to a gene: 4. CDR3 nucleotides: TGTGCCAGCAGTTTATTGACGGGACAGGGGTCCTACGAGCAGTACTTC. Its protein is CASSLLTGQGSYEQYF.

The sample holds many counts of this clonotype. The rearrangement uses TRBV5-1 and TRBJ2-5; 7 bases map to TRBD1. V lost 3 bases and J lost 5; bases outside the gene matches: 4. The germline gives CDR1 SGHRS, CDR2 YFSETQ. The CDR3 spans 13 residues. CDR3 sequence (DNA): TGCGCCAGCAGCTGGGACAGCCATGAGACCCAGTACTTC. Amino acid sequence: CASSWDSHETQYF.

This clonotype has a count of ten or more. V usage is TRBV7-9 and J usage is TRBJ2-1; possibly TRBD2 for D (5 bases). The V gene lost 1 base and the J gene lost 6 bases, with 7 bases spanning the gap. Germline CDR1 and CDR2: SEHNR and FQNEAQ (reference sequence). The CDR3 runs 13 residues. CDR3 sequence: CASSLGAVNEQFF. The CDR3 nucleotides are TGTGCCAGCAGCTTAGGAGCGGTCAATGAGCAGTTCTTC.

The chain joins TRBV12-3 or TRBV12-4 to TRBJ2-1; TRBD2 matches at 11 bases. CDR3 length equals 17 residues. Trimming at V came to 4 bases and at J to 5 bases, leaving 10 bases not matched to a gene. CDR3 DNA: TGTGCCAGCAGTTCCCCCGCGACTAGCGGGGCGGACAATGAGCAGTTCTTC. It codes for CASSSPATSGADNEQFF.

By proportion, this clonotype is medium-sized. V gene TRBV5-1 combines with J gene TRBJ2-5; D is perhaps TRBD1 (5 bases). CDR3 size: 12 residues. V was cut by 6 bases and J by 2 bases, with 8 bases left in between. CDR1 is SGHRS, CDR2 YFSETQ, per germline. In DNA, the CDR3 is TGCGCCAGCACGACAGATCAAGAGACCCAGTACTTC. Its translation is CASTTDQETQYF.

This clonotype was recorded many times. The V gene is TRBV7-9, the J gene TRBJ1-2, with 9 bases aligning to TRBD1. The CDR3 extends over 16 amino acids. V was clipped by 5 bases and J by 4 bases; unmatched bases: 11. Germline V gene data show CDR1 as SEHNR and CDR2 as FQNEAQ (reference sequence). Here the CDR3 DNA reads TGTGCCAGCAGCGACCGGGACAGGGTTCCCGTCTATGGCTACACCTTC. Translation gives CASSDRDRVPVYGYTF.

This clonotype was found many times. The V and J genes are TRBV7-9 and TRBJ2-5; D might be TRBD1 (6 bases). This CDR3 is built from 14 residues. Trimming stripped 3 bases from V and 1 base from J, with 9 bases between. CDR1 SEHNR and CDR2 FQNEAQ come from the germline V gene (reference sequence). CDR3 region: CASSFLGGQETQYF. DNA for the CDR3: TGTGCCAGCAGCTTTTTAGGGGGCCAAGAGACCCAGTACTTC.

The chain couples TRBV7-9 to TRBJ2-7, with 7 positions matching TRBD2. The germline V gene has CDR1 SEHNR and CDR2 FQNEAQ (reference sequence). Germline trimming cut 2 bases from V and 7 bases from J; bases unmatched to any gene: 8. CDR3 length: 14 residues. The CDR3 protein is CASSLMSGALEQYF. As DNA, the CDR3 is TGTGCCAGCAGCTTAATGAGCGGGGCCTTAGAGCAGTACTTC.

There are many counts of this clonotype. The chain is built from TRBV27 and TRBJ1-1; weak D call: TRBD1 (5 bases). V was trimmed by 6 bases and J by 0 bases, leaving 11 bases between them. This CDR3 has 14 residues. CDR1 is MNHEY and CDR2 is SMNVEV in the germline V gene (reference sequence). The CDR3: CASSQIGVNTEAFF. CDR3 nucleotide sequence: TGTGCCAGCAGCCAGATAGGGGTGAACACTGAAGCTTTCTTT.

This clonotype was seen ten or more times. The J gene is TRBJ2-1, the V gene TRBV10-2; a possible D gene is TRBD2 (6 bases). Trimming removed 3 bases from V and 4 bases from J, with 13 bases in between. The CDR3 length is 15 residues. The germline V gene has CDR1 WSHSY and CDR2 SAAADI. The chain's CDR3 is CASSEGRLPYNEQFF. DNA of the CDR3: TGCGCCAGCAGTGAAGGGAGGCTTCCTTACAATGAGCAGTTCTTC.

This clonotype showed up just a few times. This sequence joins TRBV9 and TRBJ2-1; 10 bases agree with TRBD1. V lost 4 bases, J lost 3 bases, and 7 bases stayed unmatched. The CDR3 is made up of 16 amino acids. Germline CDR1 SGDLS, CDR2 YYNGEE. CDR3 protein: CASSPRGTGDYNEQFF. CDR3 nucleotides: TGTGCCAGCAGCCCACGCGGGACAGGGGACTACAATGAGCAGTTCTTC.

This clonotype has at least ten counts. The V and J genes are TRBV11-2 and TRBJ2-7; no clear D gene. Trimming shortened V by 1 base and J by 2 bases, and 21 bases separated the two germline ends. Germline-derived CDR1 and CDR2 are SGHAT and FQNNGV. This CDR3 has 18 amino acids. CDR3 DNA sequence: TGTGCCAGCAGCTTAGGAACTGCTACTACCACCATTCCCTACGAGCAGTACGTC. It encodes CASSLGTATTTIPYEQYV.

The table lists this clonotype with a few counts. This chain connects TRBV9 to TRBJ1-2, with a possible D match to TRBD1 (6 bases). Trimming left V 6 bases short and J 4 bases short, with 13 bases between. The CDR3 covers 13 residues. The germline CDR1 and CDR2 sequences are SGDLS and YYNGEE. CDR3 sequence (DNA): TGTGCCAGCACCCCTGGGGGGGCCTATGGCTACACCTTC. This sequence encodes CASTPGGAYGYTF.

CDR3 region: CASSLEGDVGNTIYF. The CDR3 DNA reads TGTGCCAGCAGCTTAGAGGGGGATGTTGGAAACACCATATATTTT. The chain recombines TRBV7-9 with TRBJ1-3; D perhaps matches TRBD1 (6 bases). Trimming cost V 1 base and J 3 bases, with 10 bases left between them. The CDR3 runs to 15 residues. Germline CDR1 reads SEHNR; CDR2 reads FQNEAQ (reference sequence).

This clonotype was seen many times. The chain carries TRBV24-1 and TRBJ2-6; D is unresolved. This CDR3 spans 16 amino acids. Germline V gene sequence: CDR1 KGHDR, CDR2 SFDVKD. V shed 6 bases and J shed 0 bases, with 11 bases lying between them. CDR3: CATSPAWNSGANVLTF. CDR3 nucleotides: TGTGCCACCAGTCCTGCGTGGAACTCTGGGGCCAACGTCCTGACTTTC.

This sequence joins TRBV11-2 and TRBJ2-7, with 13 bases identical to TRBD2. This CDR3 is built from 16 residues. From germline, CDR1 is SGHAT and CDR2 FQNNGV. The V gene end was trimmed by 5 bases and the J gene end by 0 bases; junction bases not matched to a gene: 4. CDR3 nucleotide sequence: TGTGCCAGCAGCGCCCGGACTAGCGGGAGCTCCTACGAGCAGTACTTC. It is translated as CASSARTSGSSYEQYF. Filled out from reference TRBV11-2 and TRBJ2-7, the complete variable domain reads EAGVAQSPRYKIIEKRQSVAFWCNPISGHATLYWYQQILGQGPKLLIQFQNNGVVDDSQLPKDRFSAERLKGVDSTLKIQPAKLEDSAVYLCASSARTSGSSYEQYFGPGTRLTVT.